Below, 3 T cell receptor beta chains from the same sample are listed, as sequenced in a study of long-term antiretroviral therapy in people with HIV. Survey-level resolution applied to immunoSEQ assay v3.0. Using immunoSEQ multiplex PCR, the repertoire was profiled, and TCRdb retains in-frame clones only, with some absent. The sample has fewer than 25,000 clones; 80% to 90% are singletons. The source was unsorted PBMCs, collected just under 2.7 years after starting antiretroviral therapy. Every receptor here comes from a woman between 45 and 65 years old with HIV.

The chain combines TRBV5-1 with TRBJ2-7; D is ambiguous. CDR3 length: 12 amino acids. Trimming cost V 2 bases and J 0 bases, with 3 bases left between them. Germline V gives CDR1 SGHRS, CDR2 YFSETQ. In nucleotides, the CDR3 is TGCGCCAGCAGCTTTGACTCCTACGAGCAGTACTTC. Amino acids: CASSFDSYEQYF.

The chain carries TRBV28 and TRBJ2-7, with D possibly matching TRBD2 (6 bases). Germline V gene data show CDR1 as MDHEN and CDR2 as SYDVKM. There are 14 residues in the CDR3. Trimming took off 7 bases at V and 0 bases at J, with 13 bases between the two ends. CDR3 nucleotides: TGTGCCAGCACCAGGGAGGTGTACTCCTACGAGCAGTACTTC. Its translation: CASTREVYSYEQYF.

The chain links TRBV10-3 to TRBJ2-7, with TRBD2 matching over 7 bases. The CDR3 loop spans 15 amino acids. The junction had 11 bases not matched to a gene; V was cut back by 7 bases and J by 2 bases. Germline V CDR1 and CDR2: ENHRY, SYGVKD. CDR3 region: CAIMGEGAPPYEQYF. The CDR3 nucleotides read TGTGCCATCATGGGGGAGGGAGCCCCTCCCTACGAGCAGTACTTC.